This TCR beta chain was obtained from a study of CD8 T cells in Susac syndrome. CDR3 size: 13 residues. The V segment lost 6 bases and the J segment 3 bases; nucleotides outside the gene matches: 3. CDR1 and CDR2 from the germline V gene are LGHNT and FRNRAP. The authors carried out high-throughput sequencing of TCR beta. They applied it to CD8+ and CD4+ T cells obtained from blood. The multiple sclerosis control group comprised treatment-naive patients with stable or active relapsing-remitting disease. TEMRA cells were enriched by FACS, and CD4+ and CD8+ T cells were negatively isolated. RNA was extracted with the RNeasy kit, and a quantity of about 0.45 to 1 ug was reverse transcribed using random hexamers. Amplification of the TCR beta CDR3 was carried out by immunoSEQ multiplex PCR, which spanned a total of 54 Vbeta and 13 Jbeta segments. TCRdb processed the immunoSEQ multiplex PCR reads anew with MiXCR; each CDR3 protein has one entry. The sample yields about 150,000 distinct CDR3 sequences, 90% to 95% seen once.

The origin of this receptor is a human donor with multiple sclerosis. Sequenced material: CD8+ T cells from PBMCs. The V and J genes are TRBV12-5 and TRBJ1-1; 8 nucleotides match TRBD1. This chain's CDR3 is CASGSTGDTEAFF. The CDR3 nucleotides read TGTGCTAGTGGCTCGACAGGGGACACTGAAGCTTTCTTT.